This TCR beta chain comes out of a study of T cell responses to AZD1222 COVID-19 vaccine. Libraries were prepared by immunoSEQ multiplex PCR; TCRdb keeps only in-frame clonotypes and omits some of them. Here the sample spans 190,000 or so clones, just over 90% being singletons. Trimming took off 1 base at V and 5 bases at J, with 12 bases between the two ends. The CDR3 spans 14 residues. From germline, CDR1 is SGHRS and CDR2 YFSETQ. The count of this clone is one. This TCR was sampled from an adult who received the AZD1222 COVID-19 vaccine. The gene calls are TRBV5-1 and TRBJ1-2; D gene ambiguous. The sample in question was peripheral blood, obtained 28 days after the second AZD1222 dose. The CDR3 protein is CASSLSASYYGYTF. The CDR3, as DNA: TGCGCCAGCAGCTTGTCGGCCAGCTATTATGGCTACACCTTC.